These 14 T cell receptor beta chains were all obtained from the same sample, sequenced in a study of T cells in localized non-small cell lung cancer. Repertoires were generated with immunoSEQ multiplex PCR, while TCRdb's copy carries only in-frame clones and drops some. Among some 30,000 clones, around 86% were seen once, and the ten largest hold 4% to 5%. The sample here was peripheral blood, taken before any cancer treatment. The source is a male donor at least 60 years old with stage III lung adenocarcinoma.

This clone was recorded a few times. The genes are TRBV7-2 and TRBJ1-5; TRBD1 agrees at 7 bases. With V trimmed by 3 bases and J by 4 bases, 6 bases remained unmatched. The CDR3 sequence is 15 residues long. Germline V gene data show CDR1 as SGHTA and CDR2 as FQGNSA. The CDR3 sequence: CASSFGTDLNQPQHF. The CDR3, as DNA: TGTGCCAGCAGCTTTGGGACAGACTTAAATCAGCCCCAGCATTTT.

The V gene is TRBV7-3, the J gene TRBJ2-2; 7 bases align to TRBD2. Germline V lookup: CDR1 SGHTA, CDR2 FQGTGA. V trimming: 11 bases; J trimming: 0 bases; junction bases outside the gene matches: 6. The CDR3 is 14 residues long. The CDR3 nucleotides read TGTGCCGGCCGCGGGGGATCGAACACCGGGGAGCTGTTTTTT. Its translation: CAGRGGSNTGELFF.

The V gene is TRBV6-1, the J gene TRBJ1-4, with D perhaps TRBD1 (6 bases). CDR1 MNHNS and CDR2 SASEGT come from the germline V gene. The V and J ends lost 2 bases and 7 bases respectively, with 14 bases between them. The CDR3 covers 15 residues. The CDR3 DNA reads TGTGCCAGCAGTGAAAAACATGGGGGGCCTGAAAAACTGTTTTTT. This codes for CASSEKHGGPEKLFF.

This clone was seen just once. The genes are TRBV4-1 and TRBJ1-5; TRBD1 is a possible D gene (6 bases). V lost 4 bases and J 4 bases, leaving 17 bases between the germline ends. Germline V CDR1 and CDR2: MGHRA, YSYEKL. CDR3 size: 16 residues. Here the CDR3 DNA reads TGCGCCAGCAGCCCGAGTGGGGGCGACTGGAATCAGCCCCAGCATTTT. This encodes CASSPSGGDWNQPQHF.

This chain uses TRBV6-5 with TRBJ1-2; D may be TRBD1 (5 bases). Deletions cut 5 bases from V and 8 bases from J, with 18 bases between. This CDR3 has 14 residues. The germline V gene encodes CDR1 MNHEY and CDR2 SVGAGI. CDR3 amino acids: CASSPGPRVGGYTF. The CDR3 DNA sequence: TGTGCCAGCAGTCCGGGGCCCCGAGTGGGGGGCTACACCTTC.

In nucleotides, the CDR3 is TGTGCCTGCAGGAGGAGCTTCTCCTACAATGAGCAGTTCTTC. It encodes CACRRSFSYNEQFF. This sequence joins TRBV30 and TRBJ2-1, with D possibly being TRBD2 (5 bases). The CDR3 length is 14 residues. Trimming took 6 bases from V and 0 from J, leaving 12 bases between them. The V gene's germline CDR1 is GTSNPN and CDR2 SVGIG (reference sequence).

This clone was recorded once. The same CDR3 also results from other DNA sequences found in this sample. This rearrangement joins TRBV18 to TRBJ2-1; 8 bases agree with TRBD1. Germline lookup yields CDR1 KGHSH and CDR2 LQKENI. The V segment lost 6 bases and the J segment 6 bases; nucleotides outside the gene matches: 13. The CDR3 is made up of 16 amino acids. The CDR3 region is CASSPQPGTGINEQFF. Here the CDR3 DNA reads TGTGCCAGCTCGCCGCAACCCGGGACAGGAATCAATGAGCAGTTCTTC.

CDR3 sequence: CASSPGLINYGYTF. The CDR3 DNA is TGTGCCAGCTCACCCGGGCTAATTAACTATGGCTACACCTTC. The chain joins TRBV18 to TRBJ1-2; D gene uncertain. This CDR3 spans 14 amino acids. V was cut by 3 bases and J by 1 base, with 9 bases left in between. Germline V gives CDR1 KGHSH, CDR2 LQKENI. Filled out from reference TRBV18 and TRBJ1-2, the complete variable domain reads NAGVMQNPRHLVRRRGQEARLRCSPMKGHSHVYWYRQLPEEGLKFMVYLQKENIIDESGMPKERFSAEFPKEGPSILRIQQVVRGDSAAYFCASSPGLINYGYTFGSGTRLTVV.

The chain links TRBV6-1 to TRBJ1-2; a possible D gene is TRBD1 (5 bases). The V gene lost 7 bases and the J gene lost 2 bases, with 14 bases spanning the gap. CDR1 and CDR2 (germline): MNHNS, SASEGT. The CDR3 has 14 amino acids. CDR3 loop: CASIRWDGNYGYTF. CDR3 sequence (DNA): TGTGCCAGCATTCGGTGGGACGGGAACTATGGCTACACCTTC.

As regards this clone: A far larger clone is just one base off, so this is likely a read error. This rearrangement joins TRBV6-1 to TRBJ1-5, with a weak D call TRBD1 (6 bases). Germline loops: CDR1 MNHNS, CDR2 SASEGT. The germline V and J ends were trimmed by 5 bases and 6 bases, with 11 bases remaining between them. The CDR3 length is 13 residues. CDR3 nucleotides: TGTGCCAGCAGTACCAGGGGTAGTCAGCCCCAGCATTTT. It codes for CASSTRGSQPQHF.

The rearrangement links TRBV19 to TRBJ1-6; tentatively, D is TRBD1 (6 bases). V was pared by 3 bases and J by 6 bases, with 12 bases between. The CDR3 is 15 residues long. Germline V lookup: CDR1 LNHDA, CDR2 SQIVND (reference sequence). CDR3 sequence (DNA): TGTGCCAGTAGTATTAGACAGGAAATTAATTCACCCCTCCACTTT. Encoded protein: CASSIRQEINSPLHF.

This chain connects TRBV5-1 to TRBJ2-7, with 7 positions matching TRBD1. The CDR3 has 14 residues. Germline values: CDR1 SGHRS, CDR2 YFSETQ. V shed 4 bases, J shed 2 bases, and the junction held 6 bases outside the gene matches. Here the CDR3 reads CASSHPGQTYEQYF. The CDR3 bases are TGCGCCAGCAGCCATCCGGGACAGACCTACGAGCAGTACTTC.

The chain uses TRBV18 and TRBJ1-1, with TRBD1 matching over 8 bases. Germline CDR1 and CDR2: KGHSH and LQKENI. The trim removed 3 bases at V and 3 bases at J, leaving 6 bases unmatched. The CDR3 loop spans 15 amino acids. CDR3 sequence (DNA): TGTGCCAGCTCACCGCAGACAGGGGCGGACACTGAAGCTTTCTTT. Translating gives CASSPQTGADTEAFF.

The chain uses TRBV5-4 and TRBJ1-1; TRBD1 aligns across 8 bases. The germline V gene has CDR1 SGHNT and CDR2 YYREEE (reference sequence). CDR3 length equals 15 residues. The V gene end was trimmed by 6 bases and the J gene end by 4 bases; junction bases not matched to a gene: 11. DNA of the CDR3: TGTGCCAGCACCTTAAACAGGGGGTTAGTCACTGAAGCTTTCTTT. Translation gives CASTLNRGLVTEAFF.